These 15 T cell receptor beta chains share one sample of origin, sequenced in a study of T cells in Graves' hyperthyroidism and ophthalmopathy. There were TCR beta CDR3 regions amplified from RNA transcripts. The study used the HTBI primer set for a first-round RT-PCR of the TCR CDR3. MiXCR was run by TCRdb on the multiplex PCR reads, yielding one entry per CDR3 protein. The table has around 500,000 distinct CDR3 sequences, approximately 15% seen once. Sequencing was done on a sample of blood. These receptors originate from a middle-aged woman with Graves' hyperthyroidism.

This clonotype was found many times. The rearrangement uses TRBV10-3 and TRBJ2-3; no firm D call. V lost 5 bases, J lost 4 bases, and 13 bases lay in between. Germline V gene lookup returns CDR1 ENHRY and CDR2 SYGVKD. The CDR3 runs to 14 residues. The CDR3 region is CAISNMGVSDTQYF. In DNA, the CDR3 is TGTGCCATCAGTAACATGGGCGTTTCAGATACGCAGTATTTT.

This clonotype has ten or more counts. The chain employs TRBV20-1 and TRBJ2-1, with D tentatively TRBD1 (5 bases). The CDR3 has 14 residues. The germline CDR1 and CDR2 sequences are DFQATT and SNEGSKA (reference sequence). Trimming left V 3 bases short and J 5 bases short, with 14 bases between. For the CDR3, the DNA is TGCAGTGCTAGGGACATTCAGACAGACAATGAGCAGTTCTTC. Its protein product is CSARDIQTDNEQFF.

This clonotype was seen at least ten times. The chain couples TRBV6-2 or TRBV6-3 to TRBJ2-7; the match to TRBD2 covers 7 bases. In germline, CDR1 is MNHEY, CDR2 SVGEGT. V shed 7 bases and J 3 bases; nucleotides not matched to a gene: 6. The CDR3 consists of 13 residues. CDR3 in amino acids: CASTRPGGYEQYF. CDR3 coding DNA: TGTGCCAGCACTCGACCGGGGGGCTACGAGCAGTACTTC.

This clonotype came up a few times. The chain combines TRBV13 with TRBJ2-5; 8 positions agree with TRBD2. CDR1 and CDR2 from the germline V gene are PRHDT and FYEKMQ (reference sequence). The V gene end was trimmed by 2 bases and the J gene end by 1 base; junction bases not matched to a gene: 6. There are 16 residues in the CDR3. CDR3 in DNA: TGTGCCAGCAGCTTACCTGGTAGCGGGATCCAAGAGACCCAGTACTTC. The encoded protein is CASSLPGSGIQETQYF.

This clonotype was counted ten times or more. The rearrangement joins TRBV3-1 to TRBJ2-7; the D gene is possibly TRBD1 (7 bases). Between the trimmed V and J ends, which lost 5 bases and 2 bases, there was a span of 16 bases. Germline CDR1 and CDR2: LGHDT and YNNKEL (reference sequence). The CDR3 contains 15 residues. CDR3 coding DNA: TGTGCCAGCAGCTATTCAGGGGGGCATGCCTACGAGCAGTACTTC. Its protein is CASSYSGGHAYEQYF.

This rearrangement joins TRBV30 to TRBJ1-1; D not certain. The length of the CDR3 is 14 residues. Trimming shortened V by 1 base and J by 0 bases, and 9 bases separated the two germline ends. Per the germline V gene, CDR1 is GTSNPN and CDR2 is SVGIG (reference sequence). CDR3 region: CAWSDGILNTEAFF. In DNA, the CDR3 is TGTGCCTGGAGTGATGGTATCCTGAACACTGAAGCTTTCTTT.

This clonotype was observed many times. The chain is built from TRBV28 and TRBJ2-3; 8 nucleotides align to TRBD1. This CDR3 has 16 amino acids. The germline CDR1 and CDR2 sequences are MDHEN and SYDVKM. V gave up 1 base and J gave up 5 bases; unmatched junction bases: 8. The CDR3 coding sequence is TGTGCCAGCAGTTTATTACCCGGACAGGGAGTAGATACGCAGTATTTT. It specifies CASSLLPGQGVDTQYF.

This clonotype came up many times. The V call is TRBV7-2, the J call TRBJ2-1, with 10 bases lining up with TRBD2. CDR3 size: 16 residues. V lost 5 bases and J lost 8; bases outside the gene matches: 12. Germline V gives CDR1 SGHTA, CDR2 FQGNSA. The CDR3 DNA follows: TGTGCCAGCAGCCGCGGGAGGGAGCGGGAGGGCCATGAGCAGTTCTTC. This translates into CASSRGREREGHEQFF. Full variable domain (remainder filled in from reference TRBV7-2 and TRBJ2-1): GAGVSQSPSNKVTEKGKDVELRCDPISGHTALYWYRQSLGQGLEFLIYFQGNSAPDKSGLPSDRFSAERTGGSVSTLTIQRTQQEDSAVYLCASSRGREREGHEQFFGPGTRLTVL.

This clonotype was picked up a small number of times. One end of the junction does not line up with germline, which may come from a read error. The chain employs TRBV7-2 and TRBJ1-1; TRBD1 is a possible D gene (5 bases). This CDR3 region has 14 residues. Germline lookup yields CDR1 SGHTA and CDR2 FQGNSA. The CDR3 sequence is CASSLGWGNTEASF. The CDR3 coding sequence is TGTGCCAGCAGCTTAGGATGGGGGAACACTGAAGCTTCCTTT. Variable domain in full (rest from reference TRBV7-2 and TRBJ1-1): GAGVSQSPSNKVTEKGKDVELRCDPISGHTALYWYRQSLGQGLEFLIYFQGNSAPDKSGLPSDRFSAERTGGSVSTLTIQRTQQEDSAVYLCASSLGWGNTEASFGQGTRLTVV.

The chain carries TRBV6-9 and TRBJ1-2; D unresolved. The CDR3 is made up of 16 amino acids. Germline-derived CDR1 and CDR2 are MNHGY and SVAAGI. Between the trimmed V and J ends, which lost 3 bases and 0 bases, there was a span of 14 bases. The CDR3 reads CASSYLTAHANYGYTF. CDR3 DNA: TGTGCCAGCAGTTACCTAACCGCACACGCTAACTATGGCTACACCTTC.

This chain connects TRBV5-1 to TRBJ2-7, with 7 bases aligning to TRBD1. CDR1 and CDR2 from the germline V gene are SGHRS and YFSETQ. The CDR3 totals 15 residues. V lost 0 bases and J lost 0; bases outside the gene matches: 3. The CDR3 nucleotides read TGCGCCAGCAGCTTGGCACAGGGGATCTCCTACGAGCAGTACTTC. Encoded protein: CASSLAQGISYEQYF.

A few counts support this clonotype. The gene calls are TRBV5-1 and TRBJ1-1; 9 nucleotides match TRBD1. V lost 3 bases and J lost 4; bases outside the gene matches: 7. The germline V gene has CDR1 SGHRS and CDR2 YFSETQ. The CDR3 length is 15 residues. CDR3 in DNA: TGCGCCAGCAGCTGGGGGACAGGGTCGGGCACTGAAGCTTTCTTT. As protein: CASSWGTGSGTEAFF.

The V call is TRBV20-1, the J call TRBJ2-3; 10 bases agree with TRBD2. The germline CDR1 and CDR2 sequences are DFQATT and SNEGSKA (reference sequence). The CDR3 covers 16 residues. After removal of 1 base from V and 4 bases from J, the junction contained 8 bases not matched to a gene. CDR3 in DNA: TGCAGTGCTAGAGTTAGCGGGAGGTCTTTGGCAGATACGCAGTATTTT. Translating it yields CSARVSGRSLADTQYF.

This clonotype was seen repeatedly, ten times or more. The chain carries TRBV20-1 and TRBJ2-1; D ambiguous. The germline CDR1 and CDR2 sequences are DFQATT and SNEGSKA (reference sequence). The CDR3 runs to 14 residues. Trimming cost V 4 bases and J 0 bases, with 10 bases left between them. The CDR3 protein is CSAMVPISYNEQFF. The CDR3 DNA sequence: TGCAGTGCTATGGTTCCTATCTCCTACAATGAGCAGTTCTTC.

This clonotype was counted at least ten times. The rearrangement joins TRBV7-9 to TRBJ2-7; possible D gene TRBD1, 6 bases. V lost 5 bases, J lost 3 bases, and 14 bases lay in between. CDR1 and CDR2 (germline): SEHNR, FQNEAQ (reference sequence). CDR3 size: 14 residues. The CDR3 DNA follows: TGTGCCAGCAGCCGTACAGGGAACGACTACGAGCAGTACTTC. Translated: CASSRTGNDYEQYF.